Shown below are 8 T cell receptor beta chains from a single sample sequenced in a study of OX40 agonist ivuxolimab in advanced cancers. Sequencing was performed with immunoSEQ multiplex PCR; in TCRdb, only in-frame clones are kept and a portion is missing. Among about 68,000 clones listed, roughly four fifths were seen once. The sequenced sample was CD4+ or CD8+ T cells sorted from blood, obtained in a trial of the OX40 agonist ivuxolimab. Source of these receptors: an adult with an advanced solid tumor such as melanoma, head and neck, liver or kidney cancer.

The chain couples TRBV7-6 to TRBJ2-5; TRBD2 might be the D (5 bases). V lost 5 bases, J lost 2 bases, and 18 bases lay in between. Germline assignment: CDR1 SGHVS and CDR2 FNYEAQ. The CDR3 extends over 16 amino acids. The CDR3 DNA follows: TGTGCCAGCAGCCCCACGGGGAATGGATTTCAAGAGACCCAGTACTTC. This gives the protein CASSPTGNGFQETQYF.

This clone was recorded a few times. The V call is TRBV9, the J call TRBJ2-7; D remains unclear. Germline V lookup: CDR1 SGDLS, CDR2 YYNGEE. CDR3 length: 14 residues. V shed 0 bases and J shed 0 bases, with 7 bases lying between them. CDR3 nucleotides: TGTGCCAGCAGCGTAGCGGCGGTCTCCTACGAGCAGTACGTC. Encoded protein: CASSVAAVSYEQYV.

V and J are TRBV7-2 and TRBJ2-5; TRBD2 agrees at 9 bases. Germline V lookup: CDR1 SGHTA, CDR2 FQGNSA. This CDR3 is 15 amino acids long. With 4 bases clipped from V and 1 base from J, the junction kept 4 bases outside the gene matches. DNA for the CDR3: TGTGCCAGCAGCTACCTAGCGGGAATCCAAGAGACCCAGTACTTC. Translated: CASSYLAGIQETQYF. The full variable domain, completed using reference TRBV7-2 and TRBJ2-5, is GAGVSQSPSNKVTEKGKDVELRCDPISGHTALYWYRQSLGQGLEFLIYFQGNSAPDKSGLPSDRFSAERTGGSVSTLTIQRTQQEDSAVYLCASSYLAGIQETQYFGPGTRLLVL.

This sequence joins TRBV19 and TRBJ2-7; D is possibly TRBD1 (6 bases). CDR3 size: 16 residues. Germline V gene sequence: CDR1 LNHDA, CDR2 SQIVND (reference sequence). The V end lost 0 bases, the J end lost 5 bases, and 17 bases lay between the germline ends. CDR3 DNA sequence: TGTGCCAGTAGTATAGATAGGGGAAAACAGGGTGACGAGCAGTACGTC. This sequence encodes CASSIDRGKQGDEQYV.

This chain links TRBV9 with TRBJ2-7, with TRBD1 matching over 7 bases. V trimming: 4 bases; J trimming: 2 bases; junction bases outside the gene matches: 9. The CDR3 runs to 15 residues. The V gene's germline CDR1 is SGDLS and CDR2 YYNGEE. CDR3 DNA: TGTGCCAGCAGCATCAGACAGGGTGACCCCTACGAGCAGTACTTC. Translated: CASSIRQGDPYEQYF.

The chain recombines TRBV7-2 with TRBJ2-3; a weak D match, TRBD2 (6 bases). V was pared by 1 base and J by 6 bases, with 14 bases between. The CDR3 has 15 amino acids. Germline assignment: CDR1 SGHTA and CDR2 FQGNSA. The CDR3 protein is CASSLEWERADTQYF. The CDR3 bases are TGTGCCAGCAGCTTAGAGTGGGAGCGGGCTGATACGCAGTATTTT.

CDR3 residues: CATSRDLMGVYNEQFF. The CDR3 DNA is TGTGCCACCAGCAGAGATCTGATGGGGGTTTACAATGAGCAGTTCTTC. The J gene is TRBJ2-1, the V gene TRBV15, with D tentatively TRBD1 or TRBD2 (5 bases each). The CDR3 is made up of 16 amino acids. The germline gives CDR1 LNHNV, CDR2 YYDKDF (reference sequence). Trimming removed 0 bases at V and 4 bases at J, with 13 bases between.

This chain links TRBV5-1 with TRBJ2-5, with a weak D call TRBD1 (6 bases). CDR3 size: 15 residues. CDR1 is SGHRS and CDR2 is YFSETQ in the germline V gene. Trimming pared 0 bases from V and 2 bases from J, leaving 11 bases between. Here the CDR3 DNA reads TGCGCCAGCAGCTTGGGGGGGACAAGTCAAGAGACCCAGTACTTC. Its translation is CASSLGGTSQETQYF.